The T cell receptor beta chain described here comes from a study of graft-versus-host responses after intestinal transplantation. Study-level background: Multivisceral, liver-intestinal, or isolated intestinal grafts went to recipients. All of the recipients had induction that used anti-thymocyte globulin, then tacrolimus and steroids for about 3 years.

The CDR3 totals 16 residues. Germline V gene lookup returns CDR1 SEHNR and CDR2 FQNEAQ (reference sequence). The V and J ends lost 0 bases and 0 bases respectively, with 8 bases between them. On this clone itself: What it recognizes is unknown.

TCRdb's table, derived via immunoSEQ multiplex PCR, lists solely in-frame clones and lacks some. The sample includes 77,000 or so clones, about 90% seen only once; the top ten take roughly 0.72%. The study's findings and limits: Researchers found GvH clones in recipient marrow, and some showed up first in ileum or blood.

V and J are TRBV7-9 and TRBJ2-2; maybe TRBD1 (5 bases). The sequencing here drew on PBMCs, taken 98 days after intestinal transplantation. The origin of this receptor is a human patient who received an intestinal transplant, so some T cells may come from the graft donor. CDR3 in amino acids: CASSLAAGTNTGELFF. As DNA, the CDR3 is TGTGCCAGCAGCTTAGCGGCAGGGACGAACACCGGGGAGCTGTTTTTT.